The 9 T cell receptor beta chains presented below share a single source sample, sequenced in a study of blood T cell repertoires in COVID-19. Sequencing used immunoSEQ multiplex PCR; TCRdb keeps in-frame clones, though not all of them. The sample contains under 300,000 clones, approximately 91% of which appear only once. The source material was peripheral blood. The receptor set was obtained from a middle-aged woman who had recovered from COVID-19.

This sequence joins TRBV7-3 and TRBJ2-3; D may be TRBD1 (6 bases). V lost 5 bases, J lost 4 bases, and 13 bases lay in between. Germline assignment: CDR1 SGHTA and CDR2 FQGTGA. This CDR3 is built from 14 residues. The CDR3 is CASSRGGQADTQYF. CDR3 sequence (DNA): TGTGCCAGCAGCCGAGGGGGACAAGCAGATACGCAGTATTTT.

This chain connects TRBV6-5 to TRBJ1-2; D remains ambiguous. Germline V gives CDR1 MNHEY, CDR2 SVGAGI. This CDR3 region has 14 residues. Between the trimmed V and J ends, which lost 5 bases and 4 bases, there was a span of 14 bases. CDR3 sequence reads: CASSREHGVYGYTF. The CDR3 DNA follows: TGTGCCAGCAGTAGGGAGCATGGGGTCTATGGCTACACCTTC.

The V and J genes are TRBV5-1 and TRBJ2-7; 8 nucleotides line up with TRBD1. Germline CDR1 is SGHRS and CDR2 is YFSETQ. The CDR3 is made up of 14 amino acids. The V segment lost 0 bases and the J segment 3 bases; nucleotides outside the gene matches: 2. The DNA of the CDR3 is TGCGCCAGCAGCTTGGGGACAGGGCTCTACGAGCAGTACTTC. Translating it yields CASSLGTGLYEQYF.

The chain couples TRBV7-2 to TRBJ1-2, with D perhaps TRBD1 (5 bases). V lost 5 bases to trimming and J lost 5 bases, with 21 bases between them. The CDR3 consists of 16 residues. The germline gives CDR1 SGHTA, CDR2 FQGNSA. The DNA for the CDR3 is TGTGCCAGCAGCCCCAACCAGCCCAGGGCCGGGTATGGCTACACCTTC. Protein: CASSPNQPRAGYGYTF.

This chain joins TRBV7-2 and TRBJ2-4; tentatively, D is TRBD1 (6 bases). The CDR3 is made up of 16 amino acids. V lost 5 bases to trimming and J lost 6 bases, with 20 bases between them. Germline V gene sequence: CDR1 SGHTA, CDR2 FQGNSA. Here the CDR3 reads CASSPEGGRGGNIQYF. CDR3 nucleotide sequence: TGTGCCAGCAGCCCCGAGGGTGGCAGGGGTGGAAACATTCAGTACTTC.

The rearrangement joins TRBV5-6 to TRBJ2-7; the D is unclear. The germline V gene has CDR1 SGHDT and CDR2 YYEEEE. CDR3 length: 16 residues. V lost 0 bases to trimming and J lost 5 bases, with 18 bases between them. CDR3 sequence (DNA): TGTGCCAGCAGCTTGGGTTGGGCAGCTGGGTTGAACGAGCAGTACTTC. This codes for CASSLGWAAGLNEQYF.

To note about this clone: Other DNA sequences in this sample translate to the same CDR3. The chain is built from TRBV18 and TRBJ2-7; D remains unclear. The CDR3 consists of 14 residues. Germline-derived CDR1 and CDR2 are KGHSH and LQKENI. The V end lost 3 bases, the J end lost 3 bases, and 12 bases lay between the germline ends. The DNA of the CDR3 is TGTGCCAGCTCACCGGCAGTTTTCGACTACGAGCAGTACTTC. Amino acid sequence: CASSPAVFDYEQYF.

The genes are TRBV19 and TRBJ1-3; D unresolved. The germline CDR1 and CDR2 sequences are LNHDA and SQIVND (reference sequence). V was shortened by 7 bases and J by 0 bases, with 10 bases between the two germline ends. The CDR3 loop spans 14 amino acids. The CDR3 DNA follows: TGTGCCAGTATCCACTGGAGCTCTGGAAACACCATATATTTT. Encoded protein: CASIHWSSGNTIYF.

The chain carries TRBV11-3 and TRBJ1-1, with D perhaps TRBD1 (5 bases). CDR1 and CDR2 from the germline V gene are SGHNT and YENEEA. The CDR3 consists of 14 residues. V gave up 4 bases and J gave up 1 base, with 10 bases separating them. CDR3 nucleotides: TGTGCCAGCAGCTCCCCCGGGGGGAACACTGAAGCTTTCTTT. Residues: CASSSPGGNTEAFF. Complete variable domain (other parts from reference TRBV11-3 and TRBJ1-1): EAGVVQSPRYKIIEKKQPVAFWCNPISGHNTLYWYLQNLGQGPELLIRYENEEAVDDSQLPKDRFSAERLKGVDSTLKIQPAELGDSAVYLCASSSPGGNTEAFFGQGTRLTVV.